The 20 T cell receptor beta chains in this list originate from one sample, sequenced in a study of cytomegalovirus exposure and HLA in healthy donors. PCR used 60 Vbeta primers and 13 Jbeta primers. TCRdb keeps only in-frame clones here, not all; method: immunoSEQ multiplex PCR. Among 90,000 to 95,000 clones listed, about three quarters were seen once. The sample taken for sequencing was PBMCs. All receptors derive from a male donor in good health and CMV-seropositive.

Points on this clone: An end of the junction differs from the germline gene, which may be a read error. This chain joins TRBV7-9 and TRBJ2-2; D call uncertain. CDR1 and CDR2 (germline): SEHNR, FQNEAQ (reference sequence). The CDR3 runs 12 residues. The CDR3 here is CSSLERAGELFF. In DNA, the CDR3 is TGTTCCAGCTTAGAGAGAGCCGGGGAGCTGTTTTTT.

The genes are TRBV2 and TRBJ2-6; possible D gene TRBD1, 6 bases. From germline, CDR1 is SNHLY and CDR2 FYNNEI. This CDR3 comprises 17 residues. The V and J ends lost 6 bases and 0 bases respectively, with 15 bases between them. Here the CDR3 DNA reads TGTGCCAGCAGCCGGGACATCAATCCCTCTGGGGCCAACGTCCTGACTTTC. Translation: CASSRDINPSGANVLTF.

This rearrangement joins TRBV9 to TRBJ2-6, with TRBD1 identical over 7 bases. After removal of 4 bases from V and 0 bases from J, the junction contained 7 bases not matched to a gene. The CDR3 loop spans 17 amino acids. Germline V gene lookup returns CDR1 SGDLS and CDR2 YYNGEE. CDR3: CASSLSTGTSGANVLTF. The CDR3 DNA is TGTGCCAGCAGCCTTTCGACAGGGACCTCTGGGGCCAACGTCCTGACTTTC.

The gene calls are TRBV14 and TRBJ2-7, with a tentative D call TRBD2 (5 bases). Trimming took 1 base from V and 3 from J, leaving 7 bases between them. The CDR3 runs to 13 residues. The germline gives CDR1 SGHDN, CDR2 FVKESK. The CDR3 reads CASSQGGDYEQYF. The CDR3 bases are TGTGCCAGCAGCCAAGGGGGAGACTACGAGCAGTACTTC. Full variable domain (rest looked up from reference TRBV14 and TRBJ2-7): EAGVTQFPSHSVIEKGQTVTLRCDPISGHDNLYWYRRVMGKEIKFLLHFVKESKQDESGMPNNRFLAERTGGTYSTLKVQPAELEDSGVYFCASSQGGDYEQYFGPGTRLTVT.

The sample holds one count of this clone. The chain links TRBV28 to TRBJ2-1; D is perhaps TRBD1 (5 bases). CDR3 size: 14 residues. Per germline, CDR1 MDHEN and CDR2 SYDVKM. The V end lost 5 bases, the J end lost 6 bases, and 14 bases lay between the germline ends. CDR3 in DNA: TGTGCCAGCAGTACCAGACAGAACTTCAATGAGCAGTTCTTC. This sequence encodes CASSTRQNFNEQFF.

The chain combines TRBV25-1 with TRBJ1-2, with 7 bases aligning to TRBD1. CDR1 and CDR2 (germline): MGHDK, SYGVNS. With V trimmed by 3 bases and J by 7 bases, 2 bases remained unmatched. The CDR3 has 12 amino acids. Here the CDR3 reads CASSDYRGGYTF. The CDR3 nucleotides read TGTGCCAGCAGTGATTACAGGGGTGGCTACACCTTC.

The chain combines TRBV19 with TRBJ2-7; 10 bases are shared with TRBD1. V lost 8 bases and J lost 6; bases outside the gene matches: 10. The length of the CDR3 is 14 residues. Germline CDR1 and CDR2: LNHDA and SQIVND (reference sequence). DNA for the CDR3: TGTGCCAGTGGTACCGGGACAGGGGCAACCGAGCAGTACTTC. Its protein product is CASGTGTGATEQYF.

The chain recombines TRBV4-1 with TRBJ1-2; TRBD1 might be the D (6 bases). This CDR3 contains 18 residues. The germline gives CDR1 MGHRA, CDR2 YSYEKL. Between the trimmed V and J ends, which lost 2 bases and 0 bases, there was a span of 19 bases. CDR3 nucleotides: TGCGCCAGCAGCCAATTGGCAGCCGGACAGTACTCTAACTATGGCTACACCTTC. It yields the protein CASSQLAAGQYSNYGYTF.

The rearrangement uses TRBV2 and TRBJ2-5; 10 positions agree with TRBD2. V lost 6 bases to trimming and J lost 5 bases; unmatched junction nucleotides: 6. The CDR3 is 14 amino acids. Germline assignment: CDR1 SNHLY and CDR2 FYNNEI. The CDR3 here is CASSPTTSGETQYF. In nucleotides, the CDR3 is TGTGCCAGCAGCCCCACGACTAGCGGGGAGACCCAGTACTTC.

The rearrangement uses TRBV11-2 and TRBJ2-7, with 8 bases lining up with TRBD2. The CDR3 has 14 amino acids. V shed 5 bases and J 6 bases; nucleotides not matched to a gene: 9. The germline V gene has CDR1 SGHAT and CDR2 FQNNGV. CDR3 in DNA: TGTGCCAGCAGCCACCCCGGGGGGGTAGCCGAGCAGTACTTC. Protein product: CASSHPGGVAEQYF.

This rearrangement joins TRBV28 to TRBJ2-3; D uncertain. CDR1 and CDR2 (germline): MDHEN, SYDVKM. The V end lost 6 bases, the J end lost 4 bases, and 8 bases lay between the germline ends. This CDR3 spans 12 amino acids. Here the CDR3 reads CASREFADTQYF. CDR3 nucleotide sequence: TGTGCCAGCAGGGAGTTCGCAGATACGCAGTATTTT.

This clone turned up a few times. The rearrangement uses TRBV25-1 and TRBJ1-4; D is unresolved. CDR1 MGHDK and CDR2 SYGVNS come from the germline V gene. The CDR3 spans 15 residues. V was shortened by 3 bases and J by 6 bases, with 14 bases between the two germline ends. CDR3: CASSDSPTRDEKLFF. The CDR3 bases are TGTGCCAGCAGTGATTCACCGACTCGGGATGAAAAACTGTTTTTT.

The chain has TRBV11-2 and TRBJ1-2; D remains ambiguous. CDR1 is SGHAT and CDR2 is FQNNGV in the germline V gene. CDR3 length: 13 amino acids. Trimming shortened V by 4 bases and J by 1 base, and 7 bases separated the two germline ends. CDR3 loop: CASSSHYNYGYTF. In DNA form, the CDR3 reads TGTGCCAGCAGCTCACACTATAACTATGGCTACACCTTC.

V and J are TRBV15 and TRBJ2-3; 10 positions match TRBD2. Germline V CDR1 and CDR2: LNHNV, YYDKDF (reference sequence). This CDR3 contains 17 residues. V shed 5 bases and J 5 bases; nucleotides not matched to a gene: 13. The CDR3 spells CATSFRTSGVPGDTQYF. The CDR3, as DNA: TGTGCCACCAGCTTCCGGACTAGCGGTGTGCCGGGAGATACGCAGTATTTT.

CDR3 amino acids: CASSYSGGTNEKLFF. DNA for the CDR3: TGTGCCAGCAGTTACTCGGGGGGAACTAATGAAAAACTGTTTTTT. J is TRBJ1-4 and V is TRBV6-6; tentatively, D is TRBD1 (5 bases). The CDR3 totals 15 residues. The germline V gene encodes CDR1 MNHNY and CDR2 SVGAGI (reference sequence). The V gene lost 0 bases and the J gene lost 1 base, with 6 bases spanning the gap.

V gene TRBV5-1 combines with J gene TRBJ2-5, with 7 bases fitting TRBD2. Trimming at V came to 0 bases and at J to 3 bases, leaving 2 bases not matched to a gene. The CDR3 loop spans 14 amino acids. Germline lookup yields CDR1 SGHRS and CDR2 YFSETQ. The CDR3 coding sequence is TGCGCCAGCAGCTTGGCCGCGGGGGAAGAGACCCAGTACTTC. Protein product: CASSLAAGEETQYF.

The DNA of the CDR3 is TGCGCCAGCAGCTCACCTAGCGGGAGTGGCTTCTACAATGAGCAGTTCTTC. Amino acids: CASSSPSGSGFYNEQFF. The chain recombines TRBV5-1 with TRBJ2-1, with 10 nucleotides matching TRBD2. Germline CDR1 SGHRS, CDR2 YFSETQ. CDR3 length: 17 residues. V trimming: 3 bases; J trimming: 3 bases; junction bases outside the gene matches: 9.

The chain couples TRBV27 to TRBJ2-7, with 7 positions matching TRBD2. The CDR3 loop spans 15 amino acids. Looked up from germline, CDR1 is MNHEY and CDR2 is SMNVEV (reference sequence). Trimming took 8 bases from V and 2 from J; bases not matched to a gene: 12. For the CDR3, the DNA is TGTGCCAGCCGACTTGTGGCGGGAGAGACCTACGAGCAGTACTTC. Protein sequence: CASRLVAGETYEQYF.

This clone was detected a few times. The V and J genes are TRBV6-6 and TRBJ1-2, with D unclear. Germline V gene data show CDR1 as MNHNY and CDR2 as SVGAGI (reference sequence). This CDR3 region has 11 residues. V gave up 0 bases and J gave up 8 bases, with 4 bases separating them. CDR3 coding DNA: TGTGCCAGCAGTTACTCGGAGGGCTACACCTTC. This encodes CASSYSEGYTF.

This chain uses TRBV30 with TRBJ2-7; 9 bases fit TRBD1. CDR3 size: 14 residues. The trim removed 3 bases at V and 2 bases at J, leaving 5 bases unmatched. Germline V lookup: CDR1 GTSNPN, CDR2 SVGIG (reference sequence). CDR3 nucleotides: TGTGCCTGGAGCGGGGGACAGGGCACCTACGAGCAGTACTTC. It codes for CAWSGGQGTYEQYF.